This TCR beta chain was found in a study of blood T cell repertoires in COVID-19. In the source study's methods: Estimated nucleated cell counts came from reference gene primer amplification. Generated by immunoSEQ multiplex PCR, the TCRdb table keeps only in-frame clones and is missing some. The DNA was the basis for D and trimming; V, J and clone size are from that table. The sample contains 350,000 or so clones, 80% to 90% of which appear only once. V lost 3 bases, J lost 0 bases, and 11 bases lay in between. This CDR3 is built from 15 residues. Germline loops: CDR1 MDHEN, CDR2 SYDVKM. Recruitment covered about two dozen US areas and drew participants whose ages spanned about 18 to 100 years. Participants' own reports of clinical history determined their cohort assignment.

V and J are TRBV28 and TRBJ1-1; D may be TRBD1 (5 bases). Sequenced material: PBMCs or T cells enriched from blood (not recorded which). This receptor was taken from a woman between 35 and 50 years old with acute COVID-19. The CDR3 is CASSFLGAVNTEAFF. The CDR3 DNA reads TGTGCCAGCAGTTTTTTAGGGGCGGTGAACACTGAAGCTTTCTTT. Variable domain in full (rest from reference TRBV28 and TRBJ1-1): DVKVTQSSRYLVKRTGEKVFLECVQDMDHENMFWYRQDPGLGLRLIYFSYDVKMKEKGDIPEGYSVSREKKERFSLILESASTNQTSMYLCASSFLGAVNTEAFFGQGTRLTVV.